This entry is about one T cell receptor (beta chain). Its antigen is undetermined. This specimen belongs to a study of T cell responses to AZD1222 COVID-19 vaccine. General observations from the study: Spike-specific TCRs gained breadth and depth after people received two AZD1222 doses. Reports say nearly half of spike-specific TCRs go after unmutated variant regions. The number of AZD1222 recipients seropositive at baseline was only five to seven. Vaccine-associated CD4 TCRs spanned spike, dominant at 160-218 and 743-854.

With 4 bases clipped from V and 2 bases from J, the junction kept 6 bases outside the gene matches. Per germline, CDR1 SGDLS and CDR2 YYNGEE. The CDR3 extends over 15 amino acids. Sequenced by immunoSEQ multiplex PCR; TCRdb stores in-frame clones only, minus some. The data contain approximately 150,000 clones, about 91% of them singletons. This sample comprised peripheral blood, obtained on day 0 of AZD1222 vaccination. J is TRBJ1-2 and V is TRBV9; 9 nucleotides align to TRBD1. The TCR was taken from an adult in good health. The CDR3 coding sequence is TGTGCCAGCAGCTCGCCAGACAGGGGGAACTATGGCTACACCTTC. This translates into CASSSPDRGNYGYTF.